This record looks at one T cell receptor (beta chain) sequence and its context. The antigen remains undetermined. The method was immunoSEQ multiplex PCR; TCRdb's version includes in-frame clones alone and lacks a portion of them. The sample holds tens of thousands of clones, about 95% seen once. The data were taken from a study of cytomegalovirus exposure and HLA in healthy donors. Germline CDR1 and CDR2: MNHEY and SMNVEV (reference sequence). V was pared by 5 bases and J by 4 bases, with 8 bases of the junction left unmatched. This CDR3 has 15 amino acids. Overall study results and limits: Testing in vitro showed a few CMV-associated chains specific for CMV antigens.

The study drew the donors from its approximately 120-subject validation cohort, separate from the roughly 700-subject first cohort. Sequencing used PBMCs. The TCR was taken from a woman younger than 35 in good health and CMV-seronegative. J is TRBJ1-1 and V is TRBV27; 9 nucleotides match TRBD1. CDR3 DNA sequence: TGTGCCAGCAGTGCGCTCGACAGGGGGGGCACTGAAGCTTTCTTT. This encodes CASSALDRGGTEAFF.